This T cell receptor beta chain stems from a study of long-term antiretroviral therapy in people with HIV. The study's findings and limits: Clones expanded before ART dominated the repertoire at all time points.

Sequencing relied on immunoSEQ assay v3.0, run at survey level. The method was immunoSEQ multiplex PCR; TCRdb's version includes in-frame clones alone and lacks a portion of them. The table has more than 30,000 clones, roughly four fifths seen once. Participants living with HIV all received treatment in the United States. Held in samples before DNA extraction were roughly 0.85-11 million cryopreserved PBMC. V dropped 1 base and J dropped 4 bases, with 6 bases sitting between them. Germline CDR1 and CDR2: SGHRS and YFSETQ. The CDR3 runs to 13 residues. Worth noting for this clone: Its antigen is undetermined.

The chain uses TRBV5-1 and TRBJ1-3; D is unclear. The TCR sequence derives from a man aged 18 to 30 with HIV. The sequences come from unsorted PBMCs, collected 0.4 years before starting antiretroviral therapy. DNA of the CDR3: TGCGCCAGCAGCTTGCAAGGAGGAAACACCATATATTTT. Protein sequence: CASSLQGGNTIYF. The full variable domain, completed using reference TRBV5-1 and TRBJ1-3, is KAGVTQTPRYLIKTRGQQVTLSCSPISGHRSVSWYQQTPGQGLQFLFEYFSETQRNKGNFPGRFSGRQFSNSRSEMNVSTLELGDSALYLCASSLQGGNTIYFGEGSWLTVV.